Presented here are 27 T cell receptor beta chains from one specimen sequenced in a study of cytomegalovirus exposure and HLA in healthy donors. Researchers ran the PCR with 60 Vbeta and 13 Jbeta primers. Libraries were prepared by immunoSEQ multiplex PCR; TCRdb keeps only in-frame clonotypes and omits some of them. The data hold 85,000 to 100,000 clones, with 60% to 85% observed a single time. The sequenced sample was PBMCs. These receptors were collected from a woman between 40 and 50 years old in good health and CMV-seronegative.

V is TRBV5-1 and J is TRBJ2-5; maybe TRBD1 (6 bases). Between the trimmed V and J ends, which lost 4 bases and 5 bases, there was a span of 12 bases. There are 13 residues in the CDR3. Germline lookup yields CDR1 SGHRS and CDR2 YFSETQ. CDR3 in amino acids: CASSGTSVETQYF. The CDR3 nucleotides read TGCGCCAGCAGCGGGACAAGCGTTGAGACCCAGTACTTC.

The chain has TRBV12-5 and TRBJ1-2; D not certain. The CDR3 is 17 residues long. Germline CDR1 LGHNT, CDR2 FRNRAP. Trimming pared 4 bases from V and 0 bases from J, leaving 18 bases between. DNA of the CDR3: TGTGCTAGTGGTTCATCTTCTTGGGCAGCTACTAACTATGGCTACACCTTC. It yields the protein CASGSSSWAATNYGYTF.

The CDR3 sequence: CAGTGGYGYTF. CDR3 bases: TGTGCCGGGACAGGGGGCTATGGCTACACCTTC. The gene calls are TRBV30 and TRBJ1-2; TRBD1 agrees at 11 bases. Germline V CDR1 and CDR2: GTSNPN, SVGIG (reference sequence). Trimming at V came to 8 bases and at J to 4 bases, leaving 0 bases not matched to a gene. This CDR3 comprises 11 residues.

The CDR3 DNA reads TGCGCCAGCAGCCCCACGGCGGGTAAAGGAGGTTCACCCCTCCACTTT. It is translated as CASSPTAGKGGSPLHF. The genes are TRBV4-1 and TRBJ1-6; no firm D call. Germline V gives CDR1 MGHRA, CDR2 YSYEKL. V was pared by 4 bases and J by 9 bases, with 19 bases between. There are 16 residues in the CDR3.

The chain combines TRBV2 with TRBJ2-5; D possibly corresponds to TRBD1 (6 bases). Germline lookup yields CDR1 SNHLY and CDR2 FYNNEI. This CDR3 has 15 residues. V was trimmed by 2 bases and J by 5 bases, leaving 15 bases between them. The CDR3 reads CASSEFGQSLETQYF. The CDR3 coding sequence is TGTGCCAGCAGTGAATTTGGACAGTCCCTGGAGACCCAGTACTTC.

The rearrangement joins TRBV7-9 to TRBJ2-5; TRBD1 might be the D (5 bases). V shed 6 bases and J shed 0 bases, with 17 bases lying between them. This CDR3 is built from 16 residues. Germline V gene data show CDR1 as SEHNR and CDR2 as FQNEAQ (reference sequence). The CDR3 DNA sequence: TGTGCCAGCAGTGGAGAGACAGCGTGGTACCAAGAGACCCAGTACTTC. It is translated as CASSGETAWYQETQYF.

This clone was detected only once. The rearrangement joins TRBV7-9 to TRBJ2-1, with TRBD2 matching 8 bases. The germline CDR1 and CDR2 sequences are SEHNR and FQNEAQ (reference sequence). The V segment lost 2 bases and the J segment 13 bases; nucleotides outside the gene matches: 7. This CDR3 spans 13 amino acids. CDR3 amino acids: CASSLSRRGGQFF. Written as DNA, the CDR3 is TGTGCCAGCAGCTTATCACGACGGGGGGGCCAGTTCTTC.

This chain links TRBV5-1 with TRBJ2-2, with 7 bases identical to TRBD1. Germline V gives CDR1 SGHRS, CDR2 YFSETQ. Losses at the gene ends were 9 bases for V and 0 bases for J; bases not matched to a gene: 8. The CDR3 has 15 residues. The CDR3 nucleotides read TGCGCCACCTGCGAGGGGGCCCCGAACACCGGGGAGCTGTTTTTT. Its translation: CATCEGAPNTGELFF.

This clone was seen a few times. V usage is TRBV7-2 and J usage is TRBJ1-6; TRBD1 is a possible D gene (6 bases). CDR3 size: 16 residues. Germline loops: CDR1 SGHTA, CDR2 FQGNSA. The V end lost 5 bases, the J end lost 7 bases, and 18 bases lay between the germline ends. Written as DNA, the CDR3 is TGTGCCAGCAGCCCCCGGCCGGCAGGGGCGAATTCACCCCTCCACTTT. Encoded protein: CASSPRPAGANSPLHF.

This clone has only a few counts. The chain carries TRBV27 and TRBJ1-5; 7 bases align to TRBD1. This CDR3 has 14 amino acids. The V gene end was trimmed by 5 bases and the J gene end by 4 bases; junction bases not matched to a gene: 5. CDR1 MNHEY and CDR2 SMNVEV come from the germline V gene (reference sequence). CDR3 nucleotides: TGTGCCAGCAGTCCCGACAGGGCGAATCAGCCCCAGCATTTT. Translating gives CASSPDRANQPQHF.

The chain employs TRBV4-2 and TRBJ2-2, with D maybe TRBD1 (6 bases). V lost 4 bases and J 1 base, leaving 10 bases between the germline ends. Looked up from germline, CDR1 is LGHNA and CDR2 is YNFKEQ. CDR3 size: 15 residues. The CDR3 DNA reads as TGTGCCAGCAGCCCTTGGGACAAGAACACCGGGGAGCTGTTTTTT. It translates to CASSPWDKNTGELFF.

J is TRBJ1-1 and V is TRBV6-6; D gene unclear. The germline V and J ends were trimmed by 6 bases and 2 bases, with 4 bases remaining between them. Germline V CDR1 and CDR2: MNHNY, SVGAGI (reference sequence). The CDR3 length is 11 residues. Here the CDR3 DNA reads TGTGCCAGCAGGGCAAACACTGAAGCTTTCTTT. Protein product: CASRANTEAFF.

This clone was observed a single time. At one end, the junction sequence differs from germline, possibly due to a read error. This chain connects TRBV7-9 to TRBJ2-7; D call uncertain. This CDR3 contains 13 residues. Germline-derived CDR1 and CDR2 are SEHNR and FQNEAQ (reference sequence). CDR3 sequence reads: CASSLDLSEAVDF. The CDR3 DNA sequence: TGTGCCAGCAGCTTAGATCTGTCCGAGGCTGTCGACTTC.

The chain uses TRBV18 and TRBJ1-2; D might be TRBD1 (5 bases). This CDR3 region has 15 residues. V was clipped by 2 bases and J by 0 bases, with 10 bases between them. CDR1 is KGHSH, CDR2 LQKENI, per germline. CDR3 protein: CASSPLGPSNYGYTF. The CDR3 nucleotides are TGTGCCAGCTCACCATTGGGGCCGTCTAACTATGGCTACACCTTC.

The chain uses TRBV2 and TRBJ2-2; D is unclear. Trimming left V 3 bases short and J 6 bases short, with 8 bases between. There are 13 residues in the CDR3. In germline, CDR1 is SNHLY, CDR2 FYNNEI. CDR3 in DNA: TGTGCCAGCAGTGATTTGTCAGCCGGGGAGCTGTTTTTT. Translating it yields CASSDLSAGELFF.

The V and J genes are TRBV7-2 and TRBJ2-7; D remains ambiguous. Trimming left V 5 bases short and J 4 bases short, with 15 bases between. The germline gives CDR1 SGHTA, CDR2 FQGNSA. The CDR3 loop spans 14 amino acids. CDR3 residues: CASSPPGKSYEQYF. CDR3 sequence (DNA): TGTGCCAGCAGCCCCCCTGGCAAGTCGTACGAGCAGTACTTC.

The CDR3, as DNA: TGCAGTGCTAGTTCCGACAATGAGCAGTTCTTC. Its protein is CSASSDNEQFF. The gene calls are TRBV20-1 and TRBJ2-1; no firm D call. The CDR3 spans 11 residues. CDR1 DFQATT and CDR2 SNEGSKA come from the germline V gene (reference sequence). Trimming left V 3 bases short and J 5 bases short, with 5 bases between.

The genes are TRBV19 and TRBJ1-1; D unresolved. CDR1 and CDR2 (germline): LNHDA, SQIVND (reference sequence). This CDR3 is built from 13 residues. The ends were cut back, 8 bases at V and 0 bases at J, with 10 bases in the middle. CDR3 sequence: CASLSAMNTEAFF. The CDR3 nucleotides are TGTGCCAGTCTCAGCGCTATGAACACTGAAGCTTTCTTT.

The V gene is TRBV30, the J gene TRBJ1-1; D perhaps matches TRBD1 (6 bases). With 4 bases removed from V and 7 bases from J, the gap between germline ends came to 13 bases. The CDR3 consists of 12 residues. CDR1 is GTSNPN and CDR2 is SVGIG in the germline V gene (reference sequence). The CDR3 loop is CAWMGGGSEAFF. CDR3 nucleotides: TGTGCCTGGATGGGAGGGGGGAGTGAAGCTTTCTTT. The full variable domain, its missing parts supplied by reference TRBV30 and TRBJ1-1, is SQTIHQWPATLVQPVGSPLSLECTVEGTSNPNLYWYRQAAGRGLQLLFYSVGIGQISSEVPQNLSASRPQDRQFILSSKKLLLSDSGFYLCAWMGGGSEAFFGQGTRLTVV.

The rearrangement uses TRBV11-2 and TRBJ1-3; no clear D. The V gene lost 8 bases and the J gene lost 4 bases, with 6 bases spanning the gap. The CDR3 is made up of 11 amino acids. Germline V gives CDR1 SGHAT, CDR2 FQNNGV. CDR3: CASQRGNTIYF. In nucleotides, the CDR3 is TGTGCCAGCCAGAGGGGAAACACCATATATTTT.

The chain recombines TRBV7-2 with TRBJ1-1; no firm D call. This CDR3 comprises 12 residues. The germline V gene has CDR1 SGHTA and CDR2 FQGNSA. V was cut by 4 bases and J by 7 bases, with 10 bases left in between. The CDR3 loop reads CASSSQNSEAFF. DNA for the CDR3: TGTGCCAGCAGCTCACAGAATAGTGAAGCTTTCTTT.

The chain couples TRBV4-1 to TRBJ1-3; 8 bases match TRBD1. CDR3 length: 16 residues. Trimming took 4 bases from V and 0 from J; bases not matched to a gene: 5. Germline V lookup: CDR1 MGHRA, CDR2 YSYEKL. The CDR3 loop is CASSPGQGFSGNTIYF. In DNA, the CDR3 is TGCGCCAGCAGCCCCGGACAGGGCTTCTCTGGAAACACCATATATTTT.

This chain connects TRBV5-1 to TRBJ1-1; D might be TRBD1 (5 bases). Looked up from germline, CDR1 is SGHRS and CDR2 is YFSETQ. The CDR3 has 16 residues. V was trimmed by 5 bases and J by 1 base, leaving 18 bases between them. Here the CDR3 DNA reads TGCGCCAGCAGTTTCCCCAGGGATACGTGGAACACTGAAGCTTTCTTT. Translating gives CASSFPRDTWNTEAFF.

Written as DNA, the CDR3 is TGTGCCAGCAGCTCTCAGGGGTCCTTAGCTAACTATGGCTACACCTTC. Translating it yields CASSSQGSLANYGYTF. V is TRBV7-8 and J is TRBJ1-2; D might be TRBD1 (6 bases). With 4 bases removed from V and 0 bases from J, the gap between germline ends came to 15 bases. The V gene's germline CDR1 is SGHVS and CDR2 FQNEAQ. CDR3 length: 16 residues.

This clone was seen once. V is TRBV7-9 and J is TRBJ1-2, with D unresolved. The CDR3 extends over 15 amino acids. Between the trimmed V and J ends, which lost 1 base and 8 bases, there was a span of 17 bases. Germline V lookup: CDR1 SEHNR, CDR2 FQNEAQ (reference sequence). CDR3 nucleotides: TGTGCCAGCAGCTTAGTACAGACCGGCAATCTGGGCTACACCTTC. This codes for CASSLVQTGNLGYTF.

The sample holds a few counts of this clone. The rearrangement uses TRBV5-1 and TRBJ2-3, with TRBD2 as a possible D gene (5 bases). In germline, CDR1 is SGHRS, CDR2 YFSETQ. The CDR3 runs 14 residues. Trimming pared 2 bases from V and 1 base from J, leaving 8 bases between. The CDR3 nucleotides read TGCGCCAGCAGCTTTGAGGGAGGCACAGATACGCAGTATTTT. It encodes CASSFEGGTDTQYF.

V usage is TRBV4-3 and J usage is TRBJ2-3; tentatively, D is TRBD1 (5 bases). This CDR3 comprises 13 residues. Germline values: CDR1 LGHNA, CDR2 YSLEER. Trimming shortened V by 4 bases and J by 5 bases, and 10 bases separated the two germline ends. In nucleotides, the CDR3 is TGCGCCAGCAGCCCGTCCCAGGGAGATACGCAGTATTTT. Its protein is CASSPSQGDTQYF.